Listed here are 19 T cell receptor beta chains from one sample, sequenced in a study of cytomegalovirus exposure and HLA in healthy donors. This table comes from immunoSEQ multiplex PCR, and its TCRdb copy is limited to in-frame clones, with some not included. There are 110,000 to 150,000 clones in the sample; 75% to 90% occur only once, and approximately 9.2% lies in the top ten. Sequencing was performed on PBMCs. Every receptor here comes from a woman aged 18-29 years in good health and CMV-seropositive.

The chain has TRBV27 and TRBJ1-2; 8 nucleotides match TRBD1. Germline assignment: CDR1 MNHEY and CDR2 SMNVEV (reference sequence). V was clipped by 8 bases and J by 3 bases; unmatched bases: 14. The CDR3 contains 16 residues. The CDR3 coding sequence is TGTGCCAGCGGTACCTACAGGGGGTCGGGGGACTATGGCTACACCTTC. This codes for CASGTYRGSGDYGYTF.

This chain links TRBV5-1 with TRBJ2-3; TRBD1 aligns across 9 bases. Germline CDR1 is SGHRS and CDR2 is YFSETQ. J was trimmed by 7 bases and V by 4 bases; bases with no gene match: 10. This CDR3 has 15 amino acids. The CDR3 nucleotides are TGCGCCAGCAGCATCCCGGGACAGGGCCGTAATACGCAGTATTTT. Its protein product is CASSIPGQGRNTQYF.

This clone appeared a few times. The genes are TRBV4-3 and TRBJ2-7; 9 bases are a match to TRBD1. J gave up 0 bases and V 0 bases, and 9 bases lay outside the gene matches. Looked up from germline, CDR1 is LGHNA and CDR2 is YSLEER. This CDR3 is 18 amino acids long. The DNA for the CDR3 is TGCGCCAGCAGCCAAGATATCCTTAGGACAGGGGTCTCCTACGAGCAGTACTTC. This translates into CASSQDILRTGVSYEQYF.

CDR3 sequence: CASSLTGGSTDTQYF. DNA for the CDR3: TGTGCCAGCAGCTTGACAGGGGGTAGCACAGATACGCAGTATTTT. V is TRBV7-6 and J is TRBJ2-3; 9 positions match TRBD1. Germline-derived CDR1 and CDR2 are SGHVS and FNYEAQ. V trimming: 3 bases; J trimming: 0 bases; junction bases outside the gene matches: 1. This CDR3 spans 15 amino acids.

CDR3 loop: CASSLAAGISNEQFF. As DNA, the CDR3 is TGTGCCAGCAGCTTAGCCGCGGGGATCTCCAATGAGCAGTTCTTC. The gene calls are TRBV11-2 and TRBJ2-1, with D perhaps matching TRBD2 (6 bases). Trimming left V 1 base short and J 6 bases short, with 13 bases between. CDR3 length: 15 residues. The germline V gene encodes CDR1 SGHAT and CDR2 FQNNGV.

This clone was counted a single time. The chain recombines TRBV5-6 with TRBJ2-5; 8 bases are shared with TRBD1. This CDR3 is built from 15 residues. CDR1 is SGHDT, CDR2 YYEEEE, per germline. V shed 3 bases and J 5 bases; nucleotides not matched to a gene: 9. CDR3 bases: TGTGCCAGCAGCTCCCGGGACAGGTCCGTGGAGACCCAGTACTTC. It yields the protein CASSSRDRSVETQYF.

This chain links TRBV4-3 with TRBJ2-3, with TRBD2 identical over 9 bases. Germline V gives CDR1 LGHNA, CDR2 YSLEER. V lost 1 base to trimming and J lost 6 bases; unmatched junction nucleotides: 14. The CDR3 has 18 residues. The CDR3: CASSQAMGGGGRTDTQYF. The CDR3 nucleotides are TGCGCCAGCAGCCAAGCCATGGGCGGGGGGGGTCGGACGGATACGCAGTATTTT.

The chain recombines TRBV27 with TRBJ2-1; 7 bases line up with TRBD1. The CDR3 sequence is 14 residues long. Germline CDR1 is MNHEY and CDR2 is SMNVEV (reference sequence). Trimming at V came to 4 bases and at J to 4 bases, leaving 4 bases not matched to a gene. The CDR3 DNA reads TGTGCCAGCAGTTACCGGGACAGTTACAATGAGCAGTTCTTC. Its protein is CASSYRDSYNEQFF.

The chain links TRBV6-8 to TRBJ2-2; the D is unclear. V was pared by 6 bases and J by 4 bases, with 15 bases between. The CDR3 runs to 15 residues. Germline V gene data show CDR1 as MNHGY and CDR2 as SAAAGT. The CDR3, as DNA: TGTGCCAGCAGCAATGACAAGGATGTCACCGGGGAGCTGTTTTTT. Amino acid sequence: CASSNDKDVTGELFF.

The CDR3 region has the DNA TGTGCCAGCAGTTTCCCCGTCAGGGGGCGGGTAGACTATGGCTACACCTTC. As protein: CASSFPVRGRVDYGYTF. V and J are TRBV28 and TRBJ1-2; 8 bases match TRBD1. The J segment lost 3 bases and the V segment lost 3 bases, leaving 12 bases of the junction unmatched. Germline V CDR1 and CDR2: MDHEN, SYDVKM. The CDR3 runs to 17 residues.

The chain couples TRBV4-1 to TRBJ1-1; no definite D call. Trimming took off 0 bases at V and 7 bases at J, with 12 bases between the two ends. Germline V gene lookup returns CDR1 MGHRA and CDR2 YSYEKL. The CDR3 extends over 14 amino acids. CDR3 residues: CASSQEAGGLEAFF. For the CDR3, the DNA is TGCGCCAGCAGCCAAGAGGCAGGCGGACTTGAAGCTTTCTTT.

The chain employs TRBV4-3 and TRBJ1-1, with D possibly being TRBD1 (6 bases). The CDR3 is 13 residues long. Germline V gene sequence: CDR1 LGHNA, CDR2 YSLEER. Between the trimmed V and J ends, which lost 0 bases and 11 bases, there was a span of 13 bases. The DNA for the CDR3 is TGCGCCAGCAGCCAAGAAAGGAGGACAGTCGCTTTCTTT. Its protein product is CASSQERRTVAFF.

This sequence joins TRBV15 and TRBJ2-7, with TRBD1 matching over 8 bases. The trim removed 5 bases at V and 2 bases at J, leaving 11 bases unmatched. The CDR3 loop spans 16 amino acids. Looked up from germline, CDR1 is LNHNV and CDR2 is YYDKDF (reference sequence). The CDR3: CATSGLRDRHPYEQYF. In nucleotides, the CDR3 is TGTGCCACCAGCGGCCTCCGGGACAGGCACCCCTACGAGCAGTACTTC. The full variable domain, its missing parts supplied by reference TRBV15 and TRBJ2-7, is DAMVIQNPRYQVTQFGKPVTLSCSQTLNHNVMYWYQQKSSQAPKLLFHYYDKDFNNEADTPDNFQSRRPNTSFCFLDIRSPGLGDTAMYLCATSGLRDRHPYEQYFGPGTRLTVT.

The chain recombines TRBV28 with TRBJ2-1, with 9 nucleotides matching TRBD2. Per the germline V gene, CDR1 is MDHEN and CDR2 is SYDVKM. This CDR3 has 15 residues. V shed 7 bases, J shed 7 bases, and the junction held 11 bases outside the gene matches. CDR3 sequence: CASIPPRGGRNEQFF. CDR3 DNA: TGTGCCAGCATCCCCCCGCGGGGGGGCCGTAATGAGCAGTTCTTC. Drawing the rest from reference TRBV28 and TRBJ2-1, the complete variable domain is DVKVTQSSRYLVKRTGEKVFLECVQDMDHENMFWYRQDPGLGLRLIYFSYDVKMKEKGDIPEGYSVSREKKERFSLILESASTNQTSMYLCASIPPRGGRNEQFFGPGTRLTVL.

The V and J genes are TRBV5-8 and TRBJ1-2; 8 nucleotides align to TRBD1. The CDR3 has 14 residues. CDR1 is SGHTS, CDR2 YDEGEE, per germline. The V segment lost 1 base and the J segment 6 bases; nucleotides outside the gene matches: 5. The CDR3 sequence is CASSLQGAIHGYTF. CDR3 coding DNA: TGTGCCAGCAGCTTGCAGGGGGCGATACATGGCTACACCTTC. The whole variable domain, remainder taken from reference TRBV5-8 and TRBJ1-2, is EAGVTQSPTHLIKTRGQQATLRCSPISGHTSVYWYQQALGLGLQFLLWYDEGEERNRGNFPPRFSGRQFPNYSSELNVNALELEDSALYLCASSLQGAIHGYTFGSGTRLTVV.

This chain joins TRBV4-3 and TRBJ1-4; D not resolved. Germline assignment: CDR1 LGHNA and CDR2 YSLEER. This CDR3 has 15 residues. Trimming shortened V by 2 bases and J by 6 bases, and 13 bases separated the two germline ends. The CDR3 sequence: CASSQSVLGDEKLFF. The CDR3 coding sequence is TGCGCCAGCAGCCAAAGTGTGTTGGGAGATGAAAAACTGTTTTTT.

V gene TRBV7-9 combines with J gene TRBJ1-1, with D unclear. Germline values: CDR1 SEHNR, CDR2 FQNEAQ (reference sequence). The CDR3 has 13 amino acids. The V gene lost 1 base and the J gene lost 10 bases, with 13 bases spanning the gap. Written as DNA, the CDR3 is TGTGCCAGCAGCTTAGGGGAGGGCCGGGGAGCTTTCTTT. As protein: CASSLGEGRGAFF.

The gene calls are TRBV6-5 and TRBJ1-1, with a possible D match to TRBD1 (6 bases). The CDR3 runs to 12 residues. CDR1 and CDR2 (germline): MNHEY, SVGAGI. Trimming took off 6 bases at V and 4 bases at J, with 9 bases between the two ends. CDR3: CASRTGGTEAFF. DNA of the CDR3: TGTGCCAGCAGGACAGGTGGCACTGAAGCTTTCTTT.

The chain recombines TRBV29-1 with TRBJ2-7; 7 positions agree with TRBD1. The CDR3 runs 12 residues. Looked up from germline, CDR1 is SQVTM and CDR2 is ANQGSEA. The trim removed 3 bases at V and 2 bases at J, leaving 1 base unmatched. The CDR3 spells CSVEGTAYEQYF. The CDR3 coding sequence is TGCAGCGTTGAGGGGACAGCCTACGAGCAGTACTTC.